This T cell receptor beta chain was captured in a study of monozygotic twins with inflammatory bowel disease. In regard to this clonotype: What it recognizes is unknown.

After re-calling the 5' RACE reads, TCRdb lists one entry per CDR3 protein, DNA absent. The sample data list approximately 160,000 distinct CDR3 sequences. Study findings and constraints: IBD patients had lower TCRbeta diversity (inverse Simpson) than healthy co-twins.

This CDR3 contains 14 residues. From germline, CDR1 is MNHEY and CDR2 SMNVEV (reference sequence). The TCR originated in a human donor with ulcerative colitis or Crohn's disease, or a healthy co-twin of an affected twin (not recorded which). The chain has TRBV27 and TRBJ1-4; checking the TCRdb D call of TRBD1 is not possible without DNA. Sequencing was done on a sample of blood. CDR3 in amino acids: CASSLNRENEKLFF.